These 5 T cell receptor beta chains were all obtained from the same sample, sequenced in a study of T cell responses to AZD1222 COVID-19 vaccine. Method: immunoSEQ multiplex PCR; TCRdb's copy keeps in-frame clones and lacks some. Here the sample spans 85,000 to 110,000 clones, less than 95% being singletons. The specimen was peripheral blood, collected on day 0 of AZD1222 vaccination. The origin of the receptors is an adult in good health.

This clone appeared a single time. CDR3 in amino acids: CASSPRSDTYEQYF. DNA of the CDR3: TGTGCCAGCTCACCACGGTCGGATACCTACGAGCAGTACTTC. V is TRBV18 and J is TRBJ2-7; no reliable D call. Trimming took 1 base from V and 2 from J, leaving 9 bases between them. CDR1 KGHSH and CDR2 LQKENI come from the germline V gene. The CDR3 has 14 residues.

The V gene is TRBV30, the J gene TRBJ2-7; D unresolved. V gave up 3 bases and J gave up 0 bases, with 6 bases separating them. Germline CDR1 and CDR2: GTSNPN and SVGIG (reference sequence). The CDR3 spans 12 residues. The chain's CDR3 is CAWSPSSYEQYF. CDR3 coding DNA: TGTGCCTGGAGCCCTAGCTCCTACGAGCAGTACTTC.

This clone was counted only a few times. This chain uses TRBV19 with TRBJ1-1; D is perhaps TRBD1 (5 bases). The germline V and J ends were trimmed by 7 bases and 3 bases, with 12 bases remaining between them. This CDR3 is 13 amino acids long. CDR1 and CDR2 (germline): LNHDA, SQIVND (reference sequence). This chain's CDR3 is CASILDRYTEAFF. CDR3 DNA: TGTGCCAGTATTCTTGACAGATACACTGAAGCTTTCTTT. The full variable domain, its missing parts supplied by reference TRBV19 and TRBJ1-1, is DGGITQSPKYLFRKEGQNVTLSCEQNLNHDAMYWYRQDPGQGLRLIYYSQIVNDFQKGDIAEGYSVSREKKESFPLTVTSAQKNPTAFYLCASILDRYTEAFFGQGTRLTVV.

The sample holds a few counts of this clone. This sequence joins TRBV12-3 or TRBV12-4 and TRBJ2-7; D is possibly TRBD1 (5 bases). V gave up 3 bases and J gave up 3 bases, with 6 bases separating them. CDR3 size: 12 residues. Here the CDR3 DNA reads TGTGCCAGCAGTTTTCAGGGCTACGAGCAGTACTTC. This codes for CASSFQGYEQYF.

V usage is TRBV4-3 and J usage is TRBJ1-6; tentatively, D is TRBD1 (5 bases). CDR1 is LGHNA, CDR2 YSLEER, per germline. The CDR3 covers 16 residues. With 2 bases removed from V and 5 bases from J, the gap between germline ends came to 13 bases. The CDR3: CASSQKGPGHNSPLHF. The CDR3 DNA sequence: TGCGCCAGCAGCCAAAAGGGGCCAGGGCATAATTCACCCCTCCACTTT.